Listed below are T cell receptor beta chains from one sample, sequenced in a study of T cell changes during pregnancy in multiple sclerosis. Method: immunoSEQ multiplex PCR; TCRdb's copy keeps in-frame clones and lacks some. The sample lists about 64,000 clones, 96% occurring once. This sample comprised CD8+ T cells from peripheral blood mononuclear cells, obtained after pregnancy. Every receptor here comes from a female donor with multiple sclerosis, enrolled in a pregnancy study. The CDR3 runs from the conserved cysteine through the conserved F or W. Each record gives: D gene, J gene, clone size, V gene, CDR3 length, CDR3 protein, CDR3 DNA. D genes are given only for firm matches. Expanded clones get a size class; other rows say once, few or many, or leave the size out.

TRBD1,TRBJ2-7,NA,TRBV27,15,CASSAAGTGGYEQYF,TGTGCCAGCTCTGCCGCCGGGACAGGGGGATACGAGCAGTACTTC
TRBD2,TRBJ2-7,NA,TRBV18,17,CASSPRQTSGSSHEQYF,TGTGCCAGCTCACCACGGCAGACTAGCGGGAGCTCCCACGAGCAGTACTTC
TRBD1,TRBJ2-1,once,TRBV5-5,14,CASSLGTGGDEQFF,TGTGCCAGCAGCTTGGGAACAGGGGGCGATGAGCAGTTCTTC
NA,TRBJ2-1,NA,TRBV7-9,13,CASSLGLYNEQFF,TGTGCCAGCAGCCTCGGACTTTACAATGAGCAGTTCTTC
NA,TRBJ2-1,NA,TRBV4-1,14,CASSQERGRDEQFF,TGCGCCAGCAGCCAAGAACGAGGGCGGGATGAGCAGTTCTTC
NA,TRBJ1-5,NA,TRBV28,13,CASSEVNNQPQHF,TGTGCCAGCAGTGAGGTCAACAATCAGCCCCAGCATTTT
NA,TRBJ2-7,NA,TRBV19,13,CASSPARGYEQYF,TGTGCCAGTAGTCCCGCTAGGGGATACGAGCAGTACTTC
TRBD2,TRBJ2-2,NA,TRBV27,14,CASAAGANTGELFF,TGTGCCAGTGCAGCGGGGGCGAACACCGGGGAGCTGTTTTTT
NA,TRBJ2-3,NA,TRBV7-9,12,CASKRSTDTQYF,TGTGCCAGCAAACGGAGCACAGATACGCAGTATTTT
TRBD1,TRBJ2-7,once,TRBV10-3,21,CAISGGTGNSRSGGGTYEQYF,TGTGCCATCAGTGGTGGGACAGGGAATTCTCGTAGCGGAGGGGGCACCTACGAGCAGTACTTC
NA,TRBJ1-4,NA,TRBV5-5,16,CASSLEGGSTNEKLFF,TGTGCCAGCAGCTTGGAAGGGGGATCAACTAATGAAAAACTGTTTTTT